This is a list of T cell receptor beta chains from one sample in a study of T cells after yellow fever vaccination. TCRdb re-called the 5' RACE reads through MiXCR, storing one row per CDR3 protein. The top ten clones hold roughly a sixth of a sample with 350,000 to 450,000 distinct CDR3 sequences, about 19% of them seen once. Sample: PBMCs, taken before the yellow fever booster vaccination. The receptors come from a man aged 18 to 29 who received the YFV17D yellow fever vaccine. The CDR3 runs from the conserved cysteine through the conserved F or W. A D gene is named only where the DNA matches it firmly. A row's size may be missing; if present it is once, few, many or a size class.

j_call d_call cdr3_length clone_size v_call cdr3_aa cdr3_nt
TRBJ1-6 NA 14 NA TRBV12-3/TRBV12-4 CASSAEGGGAPLHF TGTGCCAGCAGCGCAGAAGGGGGTGGGGCACCCCTCCACTTT
TRBJ1-4 NA 13 NA TRBV7-3 CASSLWPNEKLFF TGTGCCAGCAGCTTATGGCCTAATGAAAAACTGTTTTTT
TRBJ1-2 TRBD1 17 few TRBV20-1 CSARYRDREVSGYGYTF TGCAGTGCTAGGTACCGGGACAGGGAGGTTTCAGGCTATGGCTACACCTTC
TRBJ1-3 NA 14 NA TRBV9 CASSVQYSGNTIYF TGTGCCAGCAGCGTACAATACTCTGGAAACACCATATATTTT
TRBJ2-3 NA 15 NA TRBV7-9 CASSFPRATTDTQYF TGTGCCAGCAGCTTCCCCAGGGCAACCACAGATACGCAGTATTTT
TRBJ2-2 TRBD2 16 few TRBV28 CASNPAGGRNTGELFF TGTGCCAGCAATCCGGCGGGGGGACGGAACACCGGGGAGCTGTTTTTT
TRBJ2-1 TRBD2 14 NA TRBV4-1 CASSQGSGGAEQFF TGCGCCAGCAGCCAAGGGAGCGGGGGGGCAGAGCAGTTCTTC
TRBJ1-4 NA 15 NA TRBV12-2 CASRFTGATNEKLFF TGTGCAAGTCGCTTCACAGGTGCCACTAATGAAAAACTGTTTTTT
TRBJ2-3 TRBD2 15 NA TRBV7-3 CASSLGASGGDTQYF TGTGCCAGCAGCCTAGGGGCTAGCGGCGGGGATACGCAGTATTTT
TRBJ2-1 TRBD2 12 few TRBV7-9 CATLGGGDEQFF TGTGCCACCCTTGGTGGGGGGGATGAGCAGTTCTTC
TRBJ2-1 NA 14 many TRBV7-3 CASSFSLSYNEQFF TGTGCCAGCAGCTTTTCCCTATCCTACAATGAGCAGTTCTTC
TRBJ2-3 TRBD2 16 few TRBV7-6 CASSLFSSGDTDTQYF TGTGCCAGCAGCTTATTTTCTAGCGGAGACACAGATACGCAGTATTTT
TRBJ2-7 NA 14 few TRBV12-3/TRBV12-4 CASSRMTGSYEQYF TGTGCCAGCAGTCGGATGACAGGCTCCTACGAGCAGTACTTC
TRBJ1-6 NA 13 NA TRBV20-1 CSARSTGDSPLHF TGCAGTGCTAGAAGCACGGGAGATTCACCCCTCCACTTT
TRBJ2-1 TRBD1 15 NA TRBV24-1 CATSDSGTAFNEQFF TGTGCCACCAGTGACTCCGGGACAGCCTTCAATGAGCAGTTCTTC
TRBJ2-1 NA 14 few TRBV20-1 CSARPIGSYNEQFF TGCAGTGCTAGACCTATCGGCTCCTACAATGAGCAGTTCTTC
TRBJ1-5 NA 14 NA TRBV19 CASSGIYSNQPQHF TGTGCCAGTAGCGGGATTTATAGCAATCAGCCCCAGCATTTT
TRBJ2-1 NA 12 NA TRBV6-2/TRBV6-3 CASSDTRDEQFF TGTGCCAGCAGTGATACTAGAGATGAGCAGTTCTTC
TRBJ2-2 TRBD2 20 NA TRBV4-3 CASSQDIRAGGEQDTGELFF TGCGCCAGCAGCCAAGACATTAGGGCGGGGGGAGAGCAAGACACCGGGGAGCTGTTTTTT
TRBJ2-1 TRBD2 16 few TRBV20-1 CSARGPGRGGRNEQFF TGCAGTGCTAGAGGCCCTGGGCGGGGGGGCCGGAATGAGCAGTTCTTC
TRBJ1-5 TRBD1 13 few TRBV6-5 CASGDSQNQPQHF TGTGCCAGCGGGGACAGCCAGAATCAGCCCCAGCATTTT
TRBJ2-3 NA 17 NA TRBV6-6 CASSYSPGGISTDTQYF TGTGCCAGCAGTTACTCACCCGGGGGAATTAGCACAGATACGCAGTATTTT
TRBJ2-5 TRBD2 17 few TRBV5-1 CASSLVASGGPKETQYF TGCGCCAGCAGCTTGGTCGCTAGCGGGGGCCCGAAGGAGACCCAGTACTTC
TRBJ2-3 TRBD2 15 NA TRBV7-6 CASSFGGGAIDTQYF TGTGCCAGCAGCTTCGGGGGGGGCGCGATAGATACGCAGTATTTT
TRBJ2-3 TRBD1 14 NA TRBV7-9 CASSLDRGGPSQYF TGTGCCAGCAGCCTGGACAGGGGGGGGCCGTCGCAGTATTTT
TRBJ2-5 TRBD2 16 few TRBV20-1 CSARVLAGESPETQYF TGCAGTGCTAGAGTCCTAGCGGGGGAATCCCCAGAGACCCAGTACTTC
TRBJ2-3 TRBD1 15 few TRBV5-1 CASSLLGTGTDTQYF TGCGCCAGCAGCTTGTTGGGGACAGGCACAGATACGCAGTATTTT
TRBJ1-6 TRBD1 15 NA TRBV6-5 CASSAWTGGNSPLHF TGTGCCAGCAGTGCCTGGACAGGAGGAAATTCACCCCTCCACTTT
TRBJ2-3 NA 17 few TRBV4-3 CASSQDVGGDSTDTQYF TGCGCCAGCAGCCAAGACGTCGGGGGAGATAGCACAGATACGCAGTATTTT
TRBJ1-1 NA 14 few TRBV12-3/TRBV12-4 CASSRASWDTEAFF TGTGCCAGCAGTCGGGCGAGTTGGGACACTGAAGCTTTCTTT
TRBJ2-2 TRBD1 17 few TRBV7-9 CASSPKTGEANTGELFF TGTGCCAGCAGCCCTAAGACAGGGGAGGCGAACACCGGGGAGCTGTTTTTT
TRBJ2-3 NA 11 NA TRBV24-1 CATAASDTQYF TGTGCCACCGCCGCTTCGGATACGCAGTATTTT
TRBJ2-5 NA 15 NA TRBV7-6 CASSVGGIRGETQYF TGTGCCAGCAGCGTTGGCGGGATTAGAGGAGAGACCCAGTACTTC
TRBJ2-2 NA 13 NA TRBV6-4 CASSDGFPGELFF TGTGCCAGCAGTGATGGTTTCCCCGGGGAGCTGTTTTTT
TRBJ1-1 NA 15 NA TRBV27 CASSLVRGGDTEAFF TGTGCCAGCAGTTTAGTTAGGGGTGGGGACACTGAAGCTTTCTTT
TRBJ2-1 TRBD1 15 NA TRBV3-1 CASSLYRGPYNEQFF TGTGCCAGCAGCCTATACAGGGGGCCGTACAATGAGCAGTTCTTC
TRBJ2-4 TRBD2 21 NA TRBV7-2 CASSPRGLGLAGGSAKNIQYF TGTGCCAGCAGCCCAAGAGGTTTAGGACTAGCGGGGGGGTCAGCCAAAAACATTCAGTACTTC
TRBJ2-1 NA 17 many TRBV29-1 CSVEDLGGSSSYNEQFF TGCAGCGTTGAAGATCTGGGGGGCTCCAGCTCCTACAATGAGCAGTTCTTC
TRBJ2-1 NA 15 few TRBV7-9 CASSPEETTYNEQFF TGTGCCAGCAGCCCGGAGGAGACCACTTACAATGAGCAGTTCTTC
TRBJ2-1 NA 12 NA TRBV3-1 CASSPDSNEQFF TGTGCCAGCAGCCCAGACAGTAATGAGCAGTTCTTC
TRBJ1-4 NA 15 few TRBV6-5 CASRGPGVTNEKLFF TGTGCCAGCAGGGGGCCAGGGGTAACTAATGAAAAACTGTTTTTT
TRBJ2-5 NA 15 many TRBV4-2 CASSHGNGVMGGQYF TGTGCCAGCAGCCACGGTAACGGCGTAATGGGCGGCCAGTACTTC
TRBJ2-3 NA 17 NA TRBV7-6 CASSLSLDAVSTDTQYF TGTGCCAGCAGCTTGTCTCTGGACGCGGTGAGCACAGATACGCAGTATTTT
TRBJ2-1 TRBD2 13 many TRBV12-3/TRBV12-4 CASRWSGGNEQFF TGTGCCAGCAGATGGTCGGGGGGGAATGAGCAGTTCTTC
TRBJ2-2 NA 14 few TRBV3-1 CASSHNTGTGELFF TGTGCCAGCAGCCACAACACGGGGACCGGGGAGCTGTTTTTT